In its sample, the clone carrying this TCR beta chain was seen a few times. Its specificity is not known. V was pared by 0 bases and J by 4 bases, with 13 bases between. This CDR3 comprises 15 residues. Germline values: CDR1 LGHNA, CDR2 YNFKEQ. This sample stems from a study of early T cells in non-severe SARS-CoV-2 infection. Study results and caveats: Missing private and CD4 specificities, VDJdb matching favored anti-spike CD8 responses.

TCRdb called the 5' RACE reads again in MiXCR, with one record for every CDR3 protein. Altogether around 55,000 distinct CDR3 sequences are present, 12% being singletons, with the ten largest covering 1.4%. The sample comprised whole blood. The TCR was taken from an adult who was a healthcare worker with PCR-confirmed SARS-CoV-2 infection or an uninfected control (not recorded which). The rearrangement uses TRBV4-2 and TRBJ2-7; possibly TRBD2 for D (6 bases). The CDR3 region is CASSQDRAGRYEQYF. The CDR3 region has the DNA TGTGCCAGCAGCCAAGATCGGGCAGGGAGGTACGAGCAGTACTTC.